One and the same sample provided the 2 T cell receptor beta chains below, sequenced in a study of lymphopenia after photon versus proton radiotherapy. Measured with immunoSEQ multiplex PCR; TCRdb has only the in-frame clones, and not every one. The table shows some 17,000 clones, with around 84% occurring only once. The sequencing used peripheral blood, collected from a patient treated with proton-based radiotherapy. The receptors were gathered from a man between 65 and 85 years old with pancreatic cancer.

This clone was detected a few times. The chain uses TRBV27 and TRBJ1-5; D call uncertain. Trimming left V 6 bases short and J 0 bases short, with 6 bases between. The CDR3 is made up of 13 amino acids. CDR1 MNHEY and CDR2 SMNVEV come from the germline V gene (reference sequence). For the CDR3, the DNA is TGTGCCAGCAGGGGATTTAGCAATCAGCCCCAGCATTTT. Translated: CASRGFSNQPQHF.

The chain has TRBV18 and TRBJ2-1, with TRBD2 matching 10 bases. The length of the CDR3 is 20 residues. The trim removed 3 bases at V and 4 bases at J, leaving 18 bases unmatched. Germline V gene data show CDR1 as KGHSH and CDR2 as LQKENI. The CDR3 loop reads CASSPASGSSVAGPYNEQFF. The DNA for the CDR3 is TGTGCCAGCTCACCGGCTAGCGGGAGTTCGGTTGCGGGACCTTACAATGAGCAGTTCTTC.